A single T cell receptor (beta chain) is shown here with its context. The antigen is not known. At one boundary the junction diverges from the germline segment, which might be a read error. The treatment is: oral pan-JAK inhibitor, 5-10 mg twice daily. Obtained from alopecia areata patients were lesional scalp punch biopsies along with peripheral blood. This sample is drawn from a study of CD8+ T cells in alopecia areata. Study-wide background: Treated patients took oral tofacitinib at 5 to 10 mg twice daily. Patients remained on tofacitinib for 6 to 18 months and then went 6 months without it. General study points: Clonality in lesional scalp, especially alopecia totalis/universalis, exceeded that of normal scalp.

Isolated RNA was reverse transcribed into cDNA used as the sequencing template. Only in-frame clones appear in the TCRdb table, and some are missing; sequencing was by immunoSEQ multiplex PCR. Altogether roughly 170,000 clones are present, roughly 50% being singletons, with the ten largest covering roughly 13%. Germline loops: CDR1 GTSNPN, CDR2 SVGIG (reference sequence). The CDR3 sequence is 13 residues long. The chain links TRBV30 to TRBJ2-7, with TRBD2 matching 10 bases. The material sequenced was CD8+ T cells sorted from blood, taken at week 24, from a patient treated with tofacitinib. This receptor was identified in a human donor with alopecia areata. The CDR3 nucleotides read TGTGCCGCCGGTAGCGGGGGGTCCTACGGGCAGTACTTC. The encoded protein is CAAGSGGSYGQYF.